This T cell receptor beta chain was identified in a study of lymphopenia after photon versus proton radiotherapy. A remark on this clone: What it binds is not known.

Method: immunoSEQ multiplex PCR; TCRdb's copy keeps in-frame clones and lacks some. The sample consists of approximately 62,000 clones, roughly 83% of them appearing once. V was cut by 5 bases and J by 7 bases, with 21 bases left in between. CDR1 is MGHRA and CDR2 is YSYEKL in the germline V gene. This CDR3 has 16 amino acids. Study-wide findings and caveats: After the lymphocyte nadir, photon-treated repertoires showed oligoclonal expansion, especially of CD8+ Temra cells. Photon-treated patients lost naive T cells and TCR diversity; proton-treated stayed stable.

J is TRBJ2-1 and V is TRBV4-1, with D hard to call. Sequences were derived from peripheral blood, sampled from a patient treated with proton-based radiotherapy. This receptor was taken from a man between 60 and 75 years old with pancreatic cancer. The CDR3 spells CASSGIGFLEGNEQFF. CDR3 nucleotide sequence: TGCGCCAGCAGCGGCATCGGGTTTCTGGAAGGGAATGAGCAGTTCTTC.